This T cell receptor beta chain appears in the sequencing data of a study of human T cells and chemical hapten exposure (dated by TCRdb to the early 2020s). Some background on the complete study: For sensitization, 2% DPC in acetone was applied to an approximately 2 cm by approximately 2 cm area of upper inner arm skin. Blood samples were taken from patients before sensitization (week 0) and then at 2, 6 and about 24 weeks after DPC sensitization. The mostly female patient cohort included alopecia areata with under or over 50% scalp involvement, alopecia totalis and alopecia universalis. Peripheral blood TCR repertoire changes were tracked in vivo in alopecia patients during primary and secondary sensitization to the hapten diphenylcyclopropenone (DPC). Patch testing on the upper back used Finn chambers containing 0.01% DPC, with scoring done after 6 days according to International Contact Dermatitis Research Group standards. Some 29 alopecia patients provided blood for TCR sequencing at one to four time points (pre-sensitization, 2, 6 and 24 weeks). Weekly therapeutic DPC doses were additionally applied to the scalp of patients throughout the approximately 25-week study period. Libraries were combined into a pool for sequencing, and differences in TCR yield between samples came mainly from small differences in library volumes within the pool. On the study overall, not on this receptor specifically: A positive correlation was found between the number of PT1 expanded TCRs and patch test score, with significance reached at thresholds 8, 16 and 32 but not 4. Expanded TCRs formed significantly more large CDR3 similarity clusters than pre-sensitization or healthy control sets, consistent with antigen-driven responses. All patients had alopecia, a presumed autoimmune disease, so their immune response might differ from that of healthy individuals. DPC sensitization did not change how many TCRs were above 1 in 1000 frequency, and no evidence was found of alterations in global repertoire structure. After repeated subsampling, the strength of the expansion versus patch-test correlation and the threshold at which it became significant changed.

This specimen's time point label, per the study, means: patch test 3, about 24 weeks after DPC sensitization. The sample's treatment or condition label, in plain terms: therapeutic diphenylcyclopropenone sensitization with weekly scalp DPC. At every patch-test visit, the blood draw took place before the patch test was put on. To be eligible, patients had to be aged 18 to 70, diagnosed with alopecia and judged suitable for DPC therapy, while pregnant patients were excluded. Total RNA was extracted from unfractionated whole blood collected in Tempus Blood RNA tubes. Libraries were constructed by RACE. TCRdb shows the sequencer as NextSeq 500. Library preparation attached unique molecular identifiers to individual cDNA molecules for quantitative, reproducible TCR counting. From each blood RNA sample, both TCR alpha and TCR beta chains were sequenced. The published analysis was carried out like this. Samples had a median of around 92,000 TCRs, with a range from about 20,000 to 690,600. The Decombinator software suite was used to annotate the V, J and CDR3 of the TCR reads. For PS versus PT1 abundance plots, all samples were subsampled to the same number of TCRs (28,000). Expanded TCRs were defined as absent before sensitization and observed at least eight times at the 2-week time point. The raw public data were reprocessed by TCRdb itself: fastp quality trimming at Q25, MiXCR clonotype calling, in-frame beta chains only. Rows are combined by CDR3 protein, so each entry shows the most common genes and DNA. It is TCRdb's table, rather than the study itself, that gives the V and J calls and clone size. The sample records roughly 71,000 distinct CDR3 sequences, 11% of which are singletons. The ten largest clones capture approximately 1.5% of the sample.

V is trimmed back by 4 bases and J by 1 base, and the junction contains 10 bases that no gene match accounts for. From its cysteine to its phenylalanine, the CDR3 spans 17 amino acids. Just the 51-base CDR3 DNA is kept, in frame starting at base 1. CDR1 and CDR2 are drawn from the germline V gene (reference sequence): SGHKS, YYEKEE. Concerning this clonotype: Its antigen specificity is not known. Base qualities are not provided; no much larger clone lies one nucleotide away.

The sequence was obtained from a woman between 50 and 59 years old with alopecia areata. Some clones in this sample may be carry-over from other donors' samples. The sample consisted of whole blood, taken in connection with sensitization to the hapten diphenylcyclopropenone (DPC). Rearrangement joined TRBV5-5 to TRBJ2-3, with 9 junctional bases fitting TRBD2. The nucleotides read TGTGCCAGCAGCCTGTACCCTAGCGGGACGGGCACAGATACGCAGTATTTT. Its protein product is CASSLYPSGTGTDTQYF.